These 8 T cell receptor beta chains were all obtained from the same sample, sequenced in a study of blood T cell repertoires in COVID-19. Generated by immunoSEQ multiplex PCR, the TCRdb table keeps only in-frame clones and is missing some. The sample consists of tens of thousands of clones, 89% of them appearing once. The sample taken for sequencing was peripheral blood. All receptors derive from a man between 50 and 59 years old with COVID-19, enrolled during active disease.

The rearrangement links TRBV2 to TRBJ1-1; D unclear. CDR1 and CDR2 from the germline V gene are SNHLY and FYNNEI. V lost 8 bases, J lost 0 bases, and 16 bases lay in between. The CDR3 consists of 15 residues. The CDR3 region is CASHARRVMNTEAFF. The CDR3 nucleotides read TGTGCCAGCCACGCCAGGAGGGTCATGAACACTGAAGCTTTCTTT.

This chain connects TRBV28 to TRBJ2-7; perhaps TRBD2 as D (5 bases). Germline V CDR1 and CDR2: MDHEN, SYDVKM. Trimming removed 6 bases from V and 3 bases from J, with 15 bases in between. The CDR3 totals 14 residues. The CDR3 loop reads CASSSGLIIYEQYF. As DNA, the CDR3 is TGTGCCAGCAGCTCCGGACTGATCATCTACGAGCAGTACTTC. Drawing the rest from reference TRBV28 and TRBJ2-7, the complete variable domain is DVKVTQSSRYLVKRTGEKVFLECVQDMDHENMFWYRQDPGLGLRLIYFSYDVKMKEKGDIPEGYSVSREKKERFSLILESASTNQTSMYLCASSSGLIIYEQYFGPGTRLTVT.

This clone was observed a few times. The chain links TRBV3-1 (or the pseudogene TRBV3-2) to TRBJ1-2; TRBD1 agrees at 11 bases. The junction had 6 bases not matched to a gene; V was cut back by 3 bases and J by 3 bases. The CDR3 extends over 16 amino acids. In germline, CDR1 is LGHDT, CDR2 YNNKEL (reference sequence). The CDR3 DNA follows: TGTGCCAGCAGCCAGGCACGGACAGGGGGCCACTATGGCTACACCTTC. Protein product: CASSQARTGGHYGYTF.

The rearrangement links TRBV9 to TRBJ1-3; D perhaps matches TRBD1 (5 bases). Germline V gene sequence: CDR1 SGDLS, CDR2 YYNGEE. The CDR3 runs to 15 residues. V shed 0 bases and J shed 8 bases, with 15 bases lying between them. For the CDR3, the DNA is TGTGCCAGCAGCGTAGAGGGCAGGAGGGGAGACACCATATATTTT. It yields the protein CASSVEGRRGDTIYF.

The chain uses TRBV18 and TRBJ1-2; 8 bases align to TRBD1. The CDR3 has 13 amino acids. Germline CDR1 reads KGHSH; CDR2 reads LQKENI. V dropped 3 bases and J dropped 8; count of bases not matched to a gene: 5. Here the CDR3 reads CASSPGQGDGYTF. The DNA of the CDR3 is TGTGCCAGCTCACCCGGACAGGGCGACGGCTACACCTTC.

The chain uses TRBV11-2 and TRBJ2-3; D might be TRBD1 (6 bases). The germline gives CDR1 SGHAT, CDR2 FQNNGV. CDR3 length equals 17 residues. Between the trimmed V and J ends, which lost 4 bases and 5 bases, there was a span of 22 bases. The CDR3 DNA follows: TGTGCCAGCAGCTCCTATAGTGTATCAGGGGCAGGAGATACGCAGTATTTT. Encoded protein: CASSSYSVSGAGDTQYF.

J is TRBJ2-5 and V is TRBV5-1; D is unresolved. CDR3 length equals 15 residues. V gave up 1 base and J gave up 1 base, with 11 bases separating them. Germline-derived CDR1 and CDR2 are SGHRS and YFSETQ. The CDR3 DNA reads TGCGCCAGCAGCTTGCTTGCGAGGCCCCAAGAGACCCAGTACTTC. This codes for CASSLLARPQETQYF.

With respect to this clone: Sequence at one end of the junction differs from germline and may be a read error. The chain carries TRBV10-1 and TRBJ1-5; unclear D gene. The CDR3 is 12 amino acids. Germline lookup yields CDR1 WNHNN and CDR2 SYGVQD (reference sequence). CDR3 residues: CASSDSNQPQHF. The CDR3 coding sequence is TGCGCCAGCAGTGACAGTAATCAACCCCAGCATTTT.